Below, 25 T cell receptor beta chains from the same sample are listed, as sequenced in a study of blood T cell repertoires in COVID-19. Libraries were prepared by immunoSEQ multiplex PCR; TCRdb keeps only in-frame clonotypes and omits some of them. The table has around 260,000 clones, approximately 86% seen once. The sample consisted of peripheral blood. These receptors were taken from a man aged 40-49 years who had recovered from COVID-19.

The CDR3 sequence is CASSLNFPSGRAGELFF. CDR3 DNA: TGTGCCAGCAGTTTAAACTTCCCTAGCGGGAGGGCCGGGGAGCTGTTTTTT. V and J are TRBV27 and TRBJ2-2; 12 nucleotides match TRBD2. Looked up from germline, CDR1 is MNHEY and CDR2 is SMNVEV (reference sequence). V gave up 2 bases and J gave up 6 bases; unmatched junction bases: 7. The CDR3 contains 17 residues.

This sequence joins TRBV5-4 and TRBJ2-6; no definite D call. CDR3 length: 17 residues. From germline, CDR1 is SGHNT and CDR2 YYREEE (reference sequence). V was pared by 1 base and J by 2 bases, with 13 bases between. The DNA of the CDR3 is TGTGCCAGCAGCTTGATTCGGCAGACTCCTGGGGCCAACGTCCTGACTTTC. Protein product: CASSLIRQTPGANVLTF.

J is TRBJ1-1 and V is TRBV27, with 9 bases identical to TRBD1. The CDR3 is 15 amino acids. Trimming removed 6 bases from V and 6 bases from J; junction bases left unmatched: 11. The germline V gene encodes CDR1 MNHEY and CDR2 SMNVEV (reference sequence). The CDR3 loop reads CASRSPGQGDSEAFF. The CDR3 bases are TGTGCCAGCAGGTCACCGGGACAGGGTGACTCTGAAGCTTTCTTT.

This clone was detected only once. This chain uses TRBV4-1 with TRBJ2-2, with 11 bases fitting TRBD2. V was pared by 2 bases and J by 6 bases, with 5 bases of the junction left unmatched. This CDR3 region has 16 residues. Germline CDR1 MGHRA, CDR2 YSYEKL. The CDR3 region is CASSQLLAGASGELFF. For the CDR3, the DNA is TGCGCCAGCAGCCAACTACTAGCGGGAGCTTCCGGGGAGCTGTTTTTT.

The rearrangement joins TRBV6-6 to TRBJ2-1, with TRBD2 matching over 12 bases. Germline trimming cut 0 bases from V and 14 bases from J; bases unmatched to any gene: 11. This CDR3 spans 16 amino acids. Germline CDR1 and CDR2: MNHNY and SVGAGI (reference sequence). CDR3 in amino acids: CASSYSSRLAGEGEFF. The DNA for the CDR3 is TGTGCCAGCAGTTACTCGAGTCGACTAGCGGGGGAGGGGGAGTTCTTC.

Concerning this clone itself: The same CDR3 also results from other DNA sequences found in this sample. The rearrangement uses TRBV5-1 and TRBJ1-2, with D perhaps TRBD1 (5 bases). Trimming pared 0 bases from V and 2 bases from J, leaving 8 bases between. From germline, CDR1 is SGHRS and CDR2 YFSETQ. This CDR3 is built from 14 residues. The CDR3: CASSLEAGNYGYTF. For the CDR3, the DNA is TGCGCCAGCAGCTTGGAAGCAGGGAACTATGGCTACACCTTC.

The rearrangement uses TRBV12-5 and TRBJ1-5; 9 nucleotides agree with TRBD1. The CDR3 sequence is 14 residues long. Germline V CDR1 and CDR2: LGHNT, FRNRAP. Germline trimming cut 5 bases from V and 4 bases from J; bases unmatched to any gene: 3. The CDR3 DNA is TGTGCTAGTGGTCTCGGACAGGGGAATCAGCCCCAGCATTTT. Translating gives CASGLGQGNQPQHF.

DNA of the CDR3: TGTGCCAGTAGCCCCGGCCGGGGGGGAGGCGTCTACGAGCAGTACTTC. Protein: CASSPGRGGGVYEQYF. V usage is TRBV19 and J usage is TRBJ2-7; TRBD2 agrees at 8 bases. Germline loops: CDR1 LNHDA, CDR2 SQIVND (reference sequence). The CDR3 loop spans 16 amino acids. Trimming took 6 bases from V and 3 from J; bases not matched to a gene: 13.

The chain links TRBV7-2 to TRBJ2-7; tentative D call: TRBD1 (6 bases). Germline CDR1 is SGHTA and CDR2 is FQGNSA. The CDR3 is 17 amino acids. Trimming stripped 2 bases from V and 2 bases from J, with 19 bases between. The CDR3 region has the DNA TGTGCCAGCAGCTTACCCGCACAGGGTGCCGGCACCTACGAGCAGTACTTC. It codes for CASSLPAQGAGTYEQYF.

As DNA, the CDR3 is TGTGCCAGCAGTTCCGGGACTAGCGGGAGAGGGGGGGAGCAGTACTTC. Translation: CASSSGTSGRGGEQYF. The V and J genes are TRBV6-2 or TRBV6-3 and TRBJ2-7; 14 bases are shared with TRBD2. The CDR3 has 16 amino acids. V lost 4 bases and J lost 7; bases outside the gene matches: 9. Germline CDR1 reads MNHEY; CDR2 reads SVGEGT.

The table lists this clone with a count of one. The rearrangement joins TRBV15 to TRBJ2-5, with TRBD1 identical over 7 bases. There are 15 residues in the CDR3. Looked up from germline, CDR1 is LNHNV and CDR2 is YYDKDF (reference sequence). V lost 5 bases and J lost 0; bases outside the gene matches: 6. CDR3: CATSGGQVYQETQYF. The DNA for the CDR3 is TGTGCCACCAGCGGAGGACAGGTGTACCAAGAGACCCAGTACTTC.

The rearrangement joins TRBV27 to TRBJ2-1, with TRBD2 as a possible D gene (5 bases). This CDR3 has 14 amino acids. Per germline, CDR1 MNHEY and CDR2 SMNVEV (reference sequence). Trimming removed 3 bases at V and 8 bases at J, with 14 bases between. The DNA of the CDR3 is TGTGCCAGCAGTTTTGAGGGCAACTCGGATGAGCAGTTCTTC. Translation gives CASSFEGNSDEQFF.

This clone was counted a single time. The chain combines TRBV7-2 with TRBJ2-5; 9 bases fit TRBD2. Unmatched junction bases numbered 8, after V lost 5 bases and J lost 1 base. The CDR3 runs 16 residues. The germline CDR1 and CDR2 sequences are SGHTA and FQGNSA. CDR3: CASSLQRGAFQETQYF. Written as DNA, the CDR3 is TGTGCCAGCAGCCTCCAGCGGGGGGCCTTCCAAGAGACCCAGTACTTC.

The V call is TRBV28, the J call TRBJ1-6; unclear D gene. The CDR3 runs 13 residues. Trimming left V 5 bases short and J 10 bases short, with 12 bases between. Germline-derived CDR1 and CDR2 are MDHEN and SYDVKM. CDR3 in DNA: TGTGCCAGCAGTCCCGCCCGGAGGTCACCCCTCCACTTT. Translation gives CASSPARRSPLHF.

The V and J genes are TRBV6-4 and TRBJ1-2; D remains unclear. This CDR3 has 17 amino acids. From germline, CDR1 is MRHNA and CDR2 SNTAGT. V dropped 4 bases and J dropped 3 bases, with 21 bases sitting between them. The CDR3 reads CASSVTMVSIQHYGYTF. The CDR3, as DNA: TGTGCCAGCAGTGTGACAATGGTATCTATCCAACACTATGGCTACACCTTC.

This CDR3 reads CASSSSDSGYSYEQYF. CDR3 DNA sequence: TGTGCCAGCAGCTCTTCAGACAGTGGATACTCCTACGAGCAGTACTTC. The chain carries TRBV5-6 and TRBJ2-7; D may be TRBD1 (5 bases). CDR1 and CDR2 from the germline V gene are SGHDT and YYEEEE. The V and J ends lost 3 bases and 0 bases respectively, with 16 bases between them. The CDR3 covers 16 residues.

The genes are TRBV3-1 (or the pseudogene TRBV3-2) and TRBJ2-1, with D maybe TRBD2 (5 bases). The V end lost 0 bases, the J end lost 5 bases, and 8 bases lay between the germline ends. This CDR3 spans 14 amino acids. Germline CDR1 and CDR2: LGHDT and YNNKEL (reference sequence). This chain's CDR3 is CASSQDRGDNEQFF. CDR3 nucleotides: TGTGCCAGCAGCCAAGATCGGGGAGACAATGAGCAGTTCTTC.

J is TRBJ2-7 and V is TRBV10-3, with 11 bases lining up with TRBD2. The J segment lost 6 bases and the V segment lost 4 bases, leaving 8 bases of the junction unmatched. Germline V gives CDR1 ENHRY, CDR2 SYGVKD. The CDR3 loop spans 15 amino acids. The CDR3 sequence is CAISGASGGNSEQYF. As DNA, the CDR3 is TGTGCCATCAGTGGGGCTAGCGGGGGGAATTCCGAGCAGTACTTC.

This clone appeared a few times. This CDR3 is CASSQRAGGWETQYF. DNA of the CDR3: TGTGCCAGCAGCCAACGAGCAGGGGGATGGGAGACCCAGTACTTC. This rearrangement joins TRBV14 to TRBJ2-5; 7 bases match TRBD1. Trimming cost V 2 bases and J 5 bases; bases outside gene matches: 8. Germline V gene lookup returns CDR1 SGHDN and CDR2 FVKESK. The CDR3 is 15 residues long.

This clone came up once. Because it lacks the conserved phenylalanine or tryptophan at the end, this CDR3 is likely a read error. No DNA is shown, since the ends of the CDR3 on it are uncertain; the CDR3 is the one TCRdb lists. The chain combines TRBV2 with TRBJ1-2. The CDR3 is 13 residues long, counting both termini. Germline V gene data show CDR1 as SNHLY and CDR2 as FYNNEI. CDR3: CASSEALRGGRRL.

This clone was counted once. The chain uses TRBV19 and TRBJ2-1; 14 bases match TRBD2. The germline gives CDR1 LNHDA, CDR2 SQIVND (reference sequence). This CDR3 has 15 residues. The J segment lost 7 bases and the V segment lost 3 bases, leaving 2 bases of the junction unmatched. For the CDR3, the DNA is TGTGCCAGTAGTATGGGACTAGCGGGAGTAAATGAGCAGTTCTTC. Translated: CASSMGLAGVNEQFF.

The CDR3 nucleotides are TGTGCCAGCAGCTTAGGATCTAGCGGGAGAAACGAGCAGTACTTC. This translates into CASSLGSSGRNEQYF. The V gene is TRBV7-2, the J gene TRBJ2-7, with TRBD2 identical over 10 bases. With V trimmed by 1 base and J by 5 bases, 5 bases remained unmatched. This CDR3 has 15 amino acids. CDR1 and CDR2 (germline): SGHTA, FQGNSA.

The rearrangement uses TRBV5-1 and TRBJ2-7; perhaps TRBD1 as D (6 bases). The germline V gene encodes CDR1 SGHRS and CDR2 YFSETQ. The CDR3 is 15 residues long. V shed 3 bases and J shed 3 bases, with 16 bases lying between them. CDR3 nucleotides: TGCGCCAGCAGCTCCAGGGGTCCAGGGCTCTACGAGCAGTACTTC. This encodes CASSSRGPGLYEQYF.

Written as DNA, the CDR3 is TGTGCCAGCAGCTTCGGGGGTATTCCCTACGAGCAGTACTTC. Its translation: CASSFGGIPYEQYF. This chain uses TRBV11-1 with TRBJ2-7, with D perhaps TRBD2 (6 bases). V was shortened by 3 bases and J by 2 bases, with 11 bases between the two germline ends. Germline V gene data show CDR1 as SGHAT and CDR2 as FQDESV (reference sequence). The CDR3 loop spans 14 amino acids.

This clone appeared a few times. V usage is TRBV20-1 and J usage is TRBJ1-5; no clear D. Germline V gives CDR1 DFQATT, CDR2 SNEGSKA (reference sequence). This CDR3 has 12 residues. V shed 3 bases and J shed 10 bases, with 13 bases lying between them. The CDR3 reads CSASRDTQPQHF. The CDR3 DNA reads TGCAGTGCTAGTCGAGACACCCAACCCCAGCATTTT.